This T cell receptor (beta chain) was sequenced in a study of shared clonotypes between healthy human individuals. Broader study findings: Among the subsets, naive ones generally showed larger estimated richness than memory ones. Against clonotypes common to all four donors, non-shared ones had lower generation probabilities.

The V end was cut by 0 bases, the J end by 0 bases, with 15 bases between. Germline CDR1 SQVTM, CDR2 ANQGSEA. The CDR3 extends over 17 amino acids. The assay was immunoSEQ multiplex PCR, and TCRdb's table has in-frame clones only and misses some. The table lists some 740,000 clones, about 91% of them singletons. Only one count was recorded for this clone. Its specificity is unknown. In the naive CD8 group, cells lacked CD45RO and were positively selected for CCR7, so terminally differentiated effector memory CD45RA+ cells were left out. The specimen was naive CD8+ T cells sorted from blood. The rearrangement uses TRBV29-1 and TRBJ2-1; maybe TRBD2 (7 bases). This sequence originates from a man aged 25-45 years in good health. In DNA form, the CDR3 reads TGCAGCGTTGAAGATTTCGGGGGGCGAGACTCCTACAATGAGCAGTTCTTC. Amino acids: CSVEDFGGRDSYNEQFF.